A selection of T cell receptor beta chains follows, all from one sample in a study of T cells after somatic rescue of genetic block. The data were produced by immunoSEQ multiplex PCR, yet TCRdb's version contains in-frame clones alone and is incomplete. Of 88,000 or so clones detected, more than 80% appear once; the ten largest clones hold around 1.6%. Input material: peripheral blood mononuclear cells (PBMCs). The receptors stem from a young woman. CDR3s include the opening cysteine and the closing phenylalanine or tryptophan. D genes are given only for firm matches. Expanded clones are given a class, and other clones once, few, many or no size at all.

D gene	V gene	J gene	clone size	CDR3 protein	CDR3 DNA
TRBD2	TRBV4-2	TRBJ2-3	NA	CASSQESLAGVGGDTQYF	TGTGCCAGCAGCCAAGAGTCCCTAGCGGGAGTGGGGGGGGATACGCAGTATTTT
NA	TRBV30	TRBJ2-7	once	CAWSVFRGLATSYEQYF	TGTGCCTGGAGTGTATTCCGAGGGCTAGCCACCTCTTACGAGCAGTACTTC
TRBD1	TRBV9	TRBJ2-1	NA	CASSVSGTEYNEQFF	TGTGCCAGCAGCGTATCCGGGACAGAATACAATGAGCAGTTCTTC
TRBD1	TRBV2	TRBJ1-5	NA	CASSVRQGGQPQHF	TGTGCCAGCAGTGTAAGACAGGGGGGTCAGCCCCAGCATTTT
NA	TRBV5-6	TRBJ1-3	NA	CASLKAGTRIGNTIYF	TGTGCCAGTCTCAAGGCTGGGACTCGAATTGGAAACACCATATATTTT
NA	TRBV9	TRBJ2-4	NA	CASSPRTLGDIQYF	TGTGCCAGCAGCCCGAGGACCCTTGGGGACATTCAGTACTTC
NA	TRBV5-1	TRBJ2-7	NA	CASSLVAASYEQYF	TGCGCCAGCAGCTTGGTTGCAGCGTCCTACGAGCAGTACTTC
NA	TRBV5-6	TRBJ1-2	NA	CASYRIANYGYTF	TGTGCCAGCTACAGGATCGCTAACTATGGCTACACCTTC
TRBD1	TRBV4-1	TRBJ1-5	NA	CASSQGTGRQPQHF	TGCGCCAGCAGCCAAGGGACAGGGAGGCAGCCCCAGCATTTT
NA	TRBV19	TRBJ1-3	NA	CASKEDRWSGNTIYF	TGTGCCAGTAAGGAGGACCGCTGGAGCGGAAACACCATATATTTT
NA	TRBV11-2	TRBJ2-5	NA	CASSLSTGHQETQYF	TGTGCCAGCAGCCTTTCCACAGGACACCAAGAGACCCAGTACTTC
TRBD2	TRBV15	TRBJ2-2	NA	CATSSDRLLAGGYFAGELFF	TGTGCCACCAGCAGTGACCGCCTACTAGCGGGAGGGTATTTCGCCGGGGAGCTGTTTTTT
TRBD1	TRBV29-1	TRBJ2-1	NA	CSVLQGALSSYNEQFF	TGCAGCGTCTTACAGGGGGCTCTAAGCTCCTACAATGAGCAGTTCTTC
NA	TRBV4-2	TRBJ2-5	NA	CASSHRRQPGQTQYF	TGTGCCAGCAGCCATAGACGACAGCCCGGACAGACCCAGTACTTC
NA	TRBV7-3	TRBJ2-2	NA	CASSHRVNTGELFF	TGTGCCAGCAGCCATCGAGTAAACACCGGGGAGCTGTTTTTT
TRBD1	TRBV7-9	TRBJ1-2	NA	CASSSGDSPNYGYTF	TGTGCCAGCAGCTCAGGGGACAGCCCTAACTATGGCTACACCTTC
NA	TRBV12-5	TRBJ2-3	NA	CASIRTGGTDTQYF	TGTGCTAGTATAAGGACAGGAGGGACAGATACGCAGTATTTT
NA	TRBV2	TRBJ1-4	NA	CASIPGGGRNEKLFF	TGTGCCAGCATCCCAGGCGGGGGCCGAAATGAAAAACTGTTTTTT
NA	TRBV4-3	TRBJ2-7	NA	CASSQILAGEYEQYF	TGCGCCAGCAGCCAAATTCTCGCAGGGGAGTACGAGCAGTACTTC
NA	TRBV6-1	TRBJ2-2	NA	CASKRVENTGELFF	TGTGCCAGCAAACGGGTCGAGAACACCGGGGAGCTGTTTTTT
NA	TRBV7-2	TRBJ1-5	once	CASSSITGNQPQHF	TGTGCCAGCAGCTCCATAACTGGCAATCAGCCCCAGCATTTT
NA	TRBV4-3	TRBJ1-5	NA	CASSQDGQSNQPQHF	TGCGCCAGCAGCCAAGATGGCCAGAGCAATCAGCCCCAGCATTTT